One and the same sample provided the 10 T cell receptor beta chains below, sequenced in a study of T cells in Graves' hyperthyroidism and ophthalmopathy. Researchers took RNA transcripts and amplified the TCR beta CDR3 regions from them. The HTBI primer set was used in a first-round RT-PCR of the TCR CDR3. TCRdb re-derived calls from the multiplex PCR reads in MiXCR, one entry per CDR3 protein. The sample comprises around 800,000 distinct CDR3 sequences, 38% of which are singletons, and 8% to 9% rests with the top ten. The source material was blood. These TCRs come from a man younger than 30 with Graves' hyperthyroidism.

With regard to this clonotype: The conserved final phenylalanine or tryptophan is absent from the CDR3, which likely points to a read error. The chain joins TRBV20-1 to TRBJ2-5; D not certain. Trimming took 2 bases from V and 5 from J, leaving 3 bases between them. This CDR3 spans 10 amino acids. Germline V gives CDR1 DFQATT, CDR2 SNEGSKA (reference sequence). The CDR3 region has the DNA TGCAGTGCTAGACGCGAGACCCAGTACCTC. This codes for CSARRETQYL.

The V call is TRBV6-5, the J call TRBJ1-6; D gene unclear. CDR3 length: 17 residues. Germline V gives CDR1 MNHEY, CDR2 SVGAGI. Trimming shortened V by 6 bases and J by 0 bases, and 15 bases separated the two germline ends. The CDR3 DNA reads TGTGCCAGCAGAACAGTGGAGGGCAGCTCCTATAATTCACCCCTCCACTTT. Its protein product is CASRTVEGSSYNSPLHF.

This clonotype appeared many times. The chain employs TRBV2 and TRBJ1-2, with D tentatively TRBD1 (6 bases). The CDR3 has 14 residues. The V end lost 4 bases, the J end lost 4 bases, and 13 bases lay between the germline ends. Germline CDR1 is SNHLY and CDR2 is FYNNEI. The CDR3 loop reads CASSGEQGGYGYTF. Here the CDR3 DNA reads TGTGCCAGCAGTGGGGAACAGGGAGGCTATGGCTACACCTTC. Complete variable domain (other parts from reference TRBV2 and TRBJ1-2): EPEVTQTPSHQVTQMGQEVILRCVPISNHLYFYWYRQILGQKVEFLVSFYNNEISEKSEIFDDQFSVERPDGSNFTLKIRSTKLEDSAMYFCASSGEQGGYGYTFGSGTRLTVV.

V gene TRBV6-2 or TRBV6-3 combines with J gene TRBJ1-1; a weak D match, TRBD1 (5 bases). Looked up from germline, CDR1 is MNHEY and CDR2 is SVGEGT. This CDR3 has 15 residues. V lost 2 bases and J 0 bases, leaving 10 bases between the germline ends. As DNA, the CDR3 is TGTGCCAGCAGTTACCTGGAGGGGTTGAACACTGAAGCTTTCTTT. Its translation is CASSYLEGLNTEAFF.

The CDR3: CASTGPWSVTEAFF. In DNA, the CDR3 is TGTGCCAGTACGGGGCCTTGGTCGGTAACTGAAGCTTTCTTT. J is TRBJ1-1 and V is TRBV19, with TRBD1 as a possible D gene (5 bases). CDR1 LNHDA and CDR2 SQIVND come from the germline V gene (reference sequence). The CDR3 length is 14 residues. Trimming took off 7 bases at V and 5 bases at J, with 17 bases between the two ends.

Turning to this clonotype: A much larger clone is a single base away; this may be a read error. This rearrangement joins TRBV10-3 to TRBJ1-1; D perhaps matches TRBD1 (5 bases). In germline, CDR1 is ENHRY, CDR2 SYGVKD. Trimming took 10 bases from V and 4 from J, leaving 16 bases between them. The CDR3 runs to 13 residues. CDR3 loop: CATGRQGGTEAFF. DNA of the CDR3: TGTGCCACCGGGAGGCAGGGAGGCACTGAAGCTTTCTTT.

This clonotype occurred many times. The rearrangement joins TRBV29-1 to TRBJ1-1; no firm D call. In germline, CDR1 is SQVTM, CDR2 ANQGSEA. CDR3 length equals 11 residues. V was cut by 6 bases and J by 2 bases, with 7 bases left in between. The CDR3 protein is CSVNHNTEAFF. CDR3 in DNA: TGCAGCGTCAACCACAACACTGAAGCTTTCTTT.

V usage is TRBV19 and J usage is TRBJ1-2, with 11 bases that match TRBD1. CDR3 length: 14 amino acids. J was trimmed by 4 bases and V by 10 bases; bases with no gene match: 8. The V gene's germline CDR1 is LNHDA and CDR2 SQIVND (reference sequence). Here the CDR3 reads CATEPGQGVYGYTF. The CDR3 bases are TGTGCCACCGAACCGGGACAGGGGGTCTATGGCTACACCTTC. The complete variable domain, with remaining parts taken from reference TRBV19 and TRBJ1-2, reads DGGITQSPKYLFRKEGQNVTLSCEQNLNHDAMYWYRQDPGQGLRLIYYSQIVNDFQKGDIAEGYSVSREKKESFPLTVTSAQKNPTAFYLCATEPGQGVYGYTFGSGTRLTVV.

This clonotype has ten or more counts. The chain employs TRBV19 and TRBJ2-7; D is perhaps TRBD2 (6 bases). Trimming cost V 11 bases and J 3 bases, with 17 bases left between them. Germline V gives CDR1 LNHDA, CDR2 SQIVND (reference sequence). The CDR3 is made up of 13 amino acids. CDR3 loop: CASAGQVNYEQYF. The DNA for the CDR3 is TGTGCCTCAGCGGGCCAGGTTAACTACGAGCAGTACTTC.

The chain couples TRBV7-2 to TRBJ2-7; no reliable D call. The CDR3 sequence is 14 residues long. V was cut by 5 bases and J by 0 bases, with 11 bases left in between. Germline CDR1 and CDR2: SGHTA and FQGNSA. The CDR3 reads CASSPRTPSYEQYF. CDR3 bases: TGTGCCAGCAGCCCCCGGACCCCCTCCTACGAGCAGTACTTC.